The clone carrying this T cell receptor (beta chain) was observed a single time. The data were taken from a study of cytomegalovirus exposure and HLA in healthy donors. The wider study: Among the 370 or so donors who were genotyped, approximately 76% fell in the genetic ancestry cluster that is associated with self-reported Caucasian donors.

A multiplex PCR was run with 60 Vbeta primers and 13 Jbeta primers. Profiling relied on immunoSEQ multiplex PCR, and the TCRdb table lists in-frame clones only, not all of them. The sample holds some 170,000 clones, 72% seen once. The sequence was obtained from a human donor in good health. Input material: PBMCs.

The CDR3 nucleotides read TGTGCCAGTAGTATTGGCAGGGCCACCTATGGCTACACCTTC. This codes for CASSIGRATYGYTF. The chain is built from TRBV19 and TRBJ1-2; tentatively, D is TRBD1 (5 bases). The CDR3 is 14 residues long. Germline V gene lookup returns CDR1 LNHDA and CDR2 SQIVND (reference sequence). Trimming removed 3 bases from V and 4 bases from J, with 12 bases in between.